The 27 T cell receptor beta chains reported below all come from one sample, sequenced in a study of post-analysis software for immune sequencing data. Study observations and caveats: Patients had higher frequencies than controls of five TRBV segments, including TRBV5-6, TRBV5-1 and TRBV20-1.

These receptors have no known antigen. Unique molecular identifiers featured in each of the TCR beta cDNA libraries. TCRdb ran MiXCR on the PCR reads and lists one entry per CDR3 protein. The sample consists of hundreds of thousands of distinct CDR3 sequences, 30% of them appearing once. The material sequenced was blood. These receptors were obtained from a girl between 5 and 17 years old with multiple sclerosis.

This clonotype was detected only a few times. The chain has TRBV9 and TRBJ1-1; D not certain. Trimming cost V 7 bases and J 1 base, with 8 bases left between them. Germline values: CDR1 SGDLS, CDR2 YYNGEE. The CDR3 length is 12 residues. The CDR3 loop reads CASGPANTEAFF. For the CDR3, the DNA is TGTGCCAGCGGACCGGCGAACACTGAAGCTTTCTTT.

J is TRBJ1-1 and V is TRBV7-8; D uncertain. This CDR3 comprises 15 residues. Trimming removed 2 bases from V and 4 bases from J, with 14 bases in between. Germline CDR1 and CDR2: SGHVS and FQNEAQ. The CDR3: CASSLLRYPGTEAFF. In DNA, the CDR3 is TGTGCCAGCAGCTTACTTCGATACCCTGGCACTGAAGCTTTCTTT. Based on the CDR3 plus reference TRBV7-8 and TRBJ1-1, the full variable domain is GAGVSQSPRYKVAKRGQDVALRCDPISGHVSLFWYQQALGQGPEFLTYFQNEAQLDKSGLPSDRFFAERPEGSVSTLKIQRTQQEDSAVYLCASSLLRYPGTEAFFGQGTRLTVV.

Comments on this clonotype: Sequence at one end of the junction differs from germline and may be a read error. The rearrangement joins TRBV6-1 to TRBJ2-3; tentative D call: TRBD2 (6 bases). The CDR3 covers 17 residues. CDR1 is MNHNS and CDR2 is SASEGT in the germline V gene. The CDR3 region is CASSPAQEGRGTGTQYF. CDR3 bases: TGTGCCAGCAGCCCCGCTCAGGAGGGGCGCGGCACAGGTACGCAGTATTTT.

J is TRBJ2-5 and V is TRBV7-2; TRBD2 is a possible D gene (7 bases). V lost 0 bases, J lost 11 bases, and 22 bases lay in between. The germline V gene has CDR1 SGHTA and CDR2 FQGNSA. This CDR3 contains 16 residues. CDR3 sequence reads: CASSLARSPGGNEQYF. CDR3 DNA sequence: TGTGCCAGCAGCTTAGCGCGGTCACCGGGGGGCAATGAGCAGTACTTC.

The V call is TRBV19, the J call TRBJ1-1; perhaps TRBD1 as D (6 bases). This CDR3 comprises 15 residues. Germline V gives CDR1 LNHDA, CDR2 SQIVND (reference sequence). Deletions cut 6 bases from V and 4 bases from J, with 18 bases between. The CDR3 bases are TGTGCCAGTAGAACAGGAGGGCAGGGGTTCACTGAAGCTTTCTTT. Its translation: CASRTGGQGFTEAFF.

The chain joins TRBV10-2 to TRBJ2-3; 9 bases fit TRBD2. V was clipped by 4 bases and J by 1 base; unmatched bases: 18. CDR1 is WSHSY, CDR2 SAAADI, per germline. CDR3 length: 20 residues. The DNA for the CDR3 is TGCGCCAGCAGTGTATCCGGGACTAGCTACGAAAGTAAGGGCACAGATACGCAGTATTTT. It is translated as CASSVSGTSYESKGTDTQYF.

The rearrangement uses TRBV6-2 or TRBV6-3 and TRBJ1-1; 7 bases map to TRBD1. This CDR3 comprises 13 residues. V shed 6 bases, J shed 7 bases, and the junction held 8 bases outside the gene matches. Germline loops: CDR1 MNHEY, CDR2 SVGEGT. This chain's CDR3 is CASSLTQGGEAFF. The CDR3 coding sequence is TGTGCCAGCAGCCTCACCCAGGGGGGTGAAGCTTTCTTT.

This clonotype showed up just a few times. The chain couples TRBV21-1 to TRBJ2-7; the D call in the table, TRBD1, was not verified against the DNA. TRBV21-1 is a documented pseudogene. The CDR3 runs to 12 residues. The CDR3 DNA is TGTGCCAGCAGCGCTCGACAGTACGAGCAGTACTTC. Protein sequence: CASSARQYEQYF.

This chain connects TRBV29-1 to TRBJ2-5; D uncertain. Germline V gene lookup returns CDR1 SQVTM and CDR2 ANQGSEA. The V gene lost 2 bases and the J gene lost 1 base, with 8 bases spanning the gap. The CDR3 extends over 13 amino acids. The CDR3 reads CSVELTLQETQYF. The DNA of the CDR3 is TGCAGCGTTGAACTCACCCTCCAAGAGACCCAGTACTTC. The full variable domain, with the rest looked up from reference TRBV29-1 and TRBJ2-5, is SAVISQKPSRDICQRGTSLTIQCQVDSQVTMMFWYRQQPGQSLTLIATANQGSEATYESGFVIDKFPISRPNLTFSTLTVSNMSPEDSSIYLCSVELTLQETQYFGPGTRLLVL.

The rearrangement uses TRBV4-2 and TRBJ1-4, with D maybe TRBD1 (5 bases). Between the trimmed V and J ends, which lost 4 bases and 7 bases, there was a span of 13 bases. Germline loops: CDR1 LGHNA, CDR2 YNFKEQ. This CDR3 has 14 residues. CDR3 protein: CASSPNLGGEKLFF. The CDR3 DNA follows: TGTGCCAGCAGCCCGAATCTTGGGGGTGAAAAACTGTTTTTT.

This clonotype was picked up a small number of times. The chain couples TRBV25-1 to TRBJ2-5; D may be TRBD2 (5 bases). From germline, CDR1 is MGHDK and CDR2 SYGVNS. The CDR3 runs 13 residues. Trimming removed 8 bases at V and 3 bases at J, with 13 bases between. CDR3 nucleotides: TGTGCCAGCGCCCCCGGGAACGAAGAGACCCAGTACTTC. Translating gives CASAPGNEETQYF.

This clonotype was counted only a few times. An end of the junction differs from the germline gene, which may be a read error. The genes are TRBV7-2 and TRBJ2-6; 8 nucleotides align to TRBD1. This CDR3 is 17 amino acids long. CDR1 is SGHTA and CDR2 is FQGNSA in the germline V gene. The CDR3 DNA reads as TGTGCCAGCAGCTCCGACAGGGGAAGAGGTGGGGCCAACGTCCGGACTTTC. This encodes CASSSDRGRGGANVRTF.

This clonotype has only a few counts. The genes are TRBV29-1 and TRBJ1-1; the D is unclear. CDR3 length equals 11 residues. Trimming took off 8 bases at V and 1 base at J, with 8 bases between the two ends. Germline CDR1 reads SQVTM; CDR2 reads ANQGSEA. The CDR3 DNA reads as TGCAGCACCTTTTGGAACACTGAAGCTTTCTTT. The encoded protein is CSTFWNTEAFF.

This clonotype was observed a handful of times. The V gene is TRBV20-1, the J gene TRBJ2-7, with 7 nucleotides matching TRBD2. The tail of the sequence fits TRBJ2-5 better, so the J call may be wrong. Germline V gene data show CDR1 as DFQATT and CDR2 as SNEGSKA (reference sequence). CDR3 length equals 15 residues. The CDR3 reads CSASGPRRERETQYF. DNA of the CDR3: TGCAGTGCTAGTGGACCCAGGCGGGAGAGGGAGACCCAGTACTTC.

The J gene is TRBJ2-2, the V gene TRBV15, with D unclear. The CDR3 has 16 amino acids. Germline V gene data show CDR1 as LNHNV and CDR2 as YYDKDF (reference sequence). With 0 bases removed from V and 2 bases from J, the gap between germline ends came to 10 bases. In nucleotides, the CDR3 is TGTGCCACCAGCAGAGATCCGGCAGTAAACACCGGGGAGCTGTTTTTT. It encodes CATSRDPAVNTGELFF.

The CDR3 loop reads CASSDLGPKAKETQYF. The CDR3 nucleotides read TGTGCCAGCAGTGATCTGGGACCGAAGGCAAAAGAGACCCAGTACTTC. The chain couples TRBV6-6 to TRBJ2-5; D possibly matches TRBD1 or TRBD2 (5 bases each). The CDR3 totals 16 residues. V was pared by 5 bases and J by 3 bases, with 19 bases between. Germline values: CDR1 MNHNY, CDR2 SVGAGI (reference sequence).

V is TRBV5-1 and J is TRBJ1-3; the match to TRBD1 covers 8 bases. The CDR3 is 16 amino acids. The junction had 8 bases not matched to a gene; V was cut back by 4 bases and J by 2 bases. Germline CDR1 reads SGHRS; CDR2 reads YFSETQ. CDR3 DNA: TGCGCCAGCAGCGAAAGAACAGGGGGTACTGGAAACACCATATATTTT. This codes for CASSERTGGTGNTIYF.

The rearrangement uses TRBV11-2 and TRBJ1-1; no firm D call. V lost 0 bases, J lost 11 bases, and 13 bases lay in between. The CDR3 spans 13 residues. The germline gives CDR1 SGHAT, CDR2 FQNNGV. The CDR3 is CASSLEASTAAFF. DNA of the CDR3: TGTGCCAGCAGCTTAGAGGCCAGCACGGCGGCTTTCTTT.

V gene TRBV4-3 combines with J gene TRBJ2-6, with D tentatively TRBD2 (7 bases). Germline-derived CDR1 and CDR2 are LGHNA and YSLEER. The V end lost 2 bases, the J end lost 6 bases, and 29 bases lay between the germline ends. This CDR3 spans 21 amino acids. In nucleotides, the CDR3 is TGCGCCAGCAGCCAATACCCATTTACGGGGGGCGCAGTAACTGAGGCCAACGTCCTGACTTTC. It yields the protein CASSQYPFTGGAVTEANVLTF.

This clonotype was counted ten times or more. The chain combines TRBV5-1 with TRBJ2-7, with D possibly TRBD1 on 6 matching bases. CDR1 SGHRS and CDR2 YFSETQ come from the germline V gene. V was shortened by 4 bases and J by 2 bases, with 10 bases between the two germline ends. The CDR3 runs 13 residues. DNA for the CDR3: TGCGCCAGCAGCCCCCAGGGGACCTACGAGCAGTACTTC. It translates to CASSPQGTYEQYF.

At least ten counts were recorded for this clonotype. The chain couples TRBV7-2 to TRBJ2-5, with 8 bases lining up with TRBD2. Per germline, CDR1 SGHTA and CDR2 FQGNSA. The CDR3 totals 13 residues. V lost 5 bases to trimming and J lost 7 bases; unmatched junction nucleotides: 6. In DNA, the CDR3 is TGTGCCAGCAGCCTACTAGCGGAAGGGACCCAGTACTTC. It is translated as CASSLLAEGTQYF.

The chain uses TRBV28 and TRBJ2-1; 7 nucleotides line up with TRBD2. The CDR3 runs to 15 residues. V shed 7 bases and J 3 bases; nucleotides not matched to a gene: 9. Germline loops: CDR1 MDHEN, CDR2 SYDVKM. CDR3 amino acids: CASTLGGGFYNEQFF. CDR3 nucleotides: TGTGCCAGCACCTTGGGGGGGGGATTCTACAATGAGCAGTTCTTC.

This clonotype was detected only a few times. The genes are TRBV20-1 and TRBJ2-3, with D uncertain. The CDR3 spans 13 residues. Germline V CDR1 and CDR2: DFQATT, SNEGSKA (reference sequence). The CDR3 region is CSGRPVSTDTQYF. The CDR3 DNA follows: TGCAGCGGCCGCCCAGTTAGCACAGATACGCAGTATTTT.

Worth noting for this clonotype: It may be a read error: a sequence one base away is much more abundant. The chain uses TRBV29-1 and TRBJ1-2, with a weak D call TRBD1 (5 bases). V lost 4 bases and J lost 4, with 7 bases in between. Germline-derived CDR1 and CDR2 are SQVTM and ANQGSEA. The CDR3 runs to 11 residues. CDR3 region: CSVGQTYGYTF. CDR3 nucleotide sequence: TGCAGCGTTGGACAGACCTATGGCTACACCTTC.

The chain couples TRBV7-8 to TRBJ2-5, with no clear D. The J call may be faulty, since TRBJ2-7 better matches the DNA end. This CDR3 has 13 amino acids. Germline assignment: CDR1 SGHVS and CDR2 FQNEAQ. This chain's CDR3 is CASSLDPSSEQYF. The CDR3, as DNA: TGTGCCAGCAGCTTAGATCCGAGTTCCGAGCAGTACTTC.

This clonotype was counted only a few times. The V gene is TRBV6-6, the J gene TRBJ2-3, with a tentative D call TRBD2 (6 bases). The CDR3 has 15 residues. In germline, CDR1 is MNHNY, CDR2 SVGAGI (reference sequence). V gave up 0 bases and J gave up 5 bases, with 12 bases separating them. The CDR3 DNA is TGTGCCAGCAGTTACTCGGGCGGGGTAGGAGATACGCAGTATTTT. Encoded protein: CASSYSGGVGDTQYF.

The chain is built from TRBV7-9 and TRBJ2-5; weak D call: TRBD2 (6 bases). The CDR3 covers 14 residues. V dropped 2 bases and J dropped 5 bases, with 12 bases sitting between them. Germline lookup yields CDR1 SEHNR and CDR2 FQNEAQ (reference sequence). The CDR3 sequence is CASSLPAGGETQYF. The CDR3 nucleotides are TGTGCCAGCAGCTTACCAGCGGGCGGGGAGACCCAGTACTTC.